This T cell receptor beta chain was found in a study of long-term antiretroviral therapy in people with HIV. This clone was recorded a few times. Its antigen is unknown. Version v3.0 of the immunoSEQ assay ran at survey level. Sequencing of each sample targeted 40,000-50,000 T-cell genomes. TCRdb's table, derived via immunoSEQ multiplex PCR, lists solely in-frame clones and lacks some. The table lists approximately 30,000 clones, about 76% of them singletons, with 3% to 3.5% in the top ten. Study-wide results and limits: Diversity remained lower than transplant donor controls, even though it increased after ART. Documentation of ART adherence, viral resistance or therapy changes was absent. Possibly under older ART regimens, blood was drawn between about 2003 and 2018.

Germline CDR1 SGHDT, CDR2 YYEEEE. Trimming shortened V by 1 base and J by 4 bases, and 12 bases separated the two germline ends. This CDR3 has 15 residues. The chain uses TRBV5-6 and TRBJ1-3; unclear D gene. This sequence originates from a man aged 18 to 35 with HIV. The specimen comprised unsorted PBMCs, sampled 1.9 years after starting antiretroviral therapy. The CDR3 here is CASSLWSRIGNTIYF. As DNA, the CDR3 is TGTGCCAGCAGCTTGTGGTCGAGGATCGGAAACACCATATATTTT.